This entry lists 18 T cell receptor beta chains sequenced from one sample in a study of cytomegalovirus exposure and HLA in healthy donors. With 60 Vbeta and 13 Jbeta primers, the PCR was carried out. The table came from immunoSEQ multiplex PCR; TCRdb's copy has only in-frame clones and leaves some out. This sample has roughly 110,000 clones; approximately 79% occur once, and the top ten carry approximately 14%. The sequenced sample consisted of PBMCs. These receptors all stem from a woman aged 40 to 50 in good health and CMV-seropositive.

The chain combines TRBV5-1 with TRBJ2-7, with D possibly TRBD1 on 5 matching bases. Germline-derived CDR1 and CDR2 are SGHRS and YFSETQ. The ends were cut back, 0 bases at V and 0 bases at J, with 13 bases in the middle. The CDR3 extends over 16 amino acids. The CDR3 region is CASSLGGSQGSYEQYF. The CDR3 nucleotides are TGCGCCAGCAGCTTGGGGGGCAGTCAGGGCTCCTACGAGCAGTACTTC.

This clone has only a few counts. The J gene is TRBJ1-1, the V gene TRBV29-1, with 8 bases that match TRBD1. V shed 7 bases and J 1 base; nucleotides not matched to a gene: 5. Germline lookup yields CDR1 SQVTM and CDR2 ANQGSEA. The CDR3 runs 13 residues. The CDR3: CSAGTGGNTEAFF. CDR3 sequence (DNA): TGCAGCGCCGGGACAGGCGGGAACACTGAAGCTTTCTTT.

This clone was detected a few times. The chain combines TRBV19 with TRBJ2-7; D may be TRBD1 (5 bases). Trimming stripped 8 bases from V and 2 bases from J, with 13 bases between. This CDR3 region has 13 residues. The germline CDR1 and CDR2 sequences are LNHDA and SQIVND (reference sequence). CDR3 nucleotide sequence: TGTGCCAGTTCCGGTTCAGGGCCCTACGAGCAGTACTTC. Its translation: CASSGSGPYEQYF.

There are a few counts of this clone. The chain joins TRBV19 to TRBJ1-1; 7 bases match TRBD1. With V trimmed by 0 bases and J by 6 bases, 4 bases remained unmatched. CDR3 length equals 14 residues. CDR1 is LNHDA and CDR2 is SQIVND in the germline V gene (reference sequence). CDR3 sequence (DNA): TGTGCCAGTAGTATAGATACAGGGGAGGCTGAAGCTTTCTTT. This codes for CASSIDTGEAEAFF.

This clone was detected only a few times. This sequence joins TRBV6-6 and TRBJ1-1; a possible D gene is TRBD1 (6 bases). CDR1 MNHNY and CDR2 SVGAGI come from the germline V gene (reference sequence). The CDR3 covers 15 residues. V lost 4 bases and J lost 5, with 17 bases in between. The CDR3 DNA reads TGTGCCAGCAGTTTCACCCGTCCAGGGGAAACTGAAGCTTTCTTT. This codes for CASSFTRPGETEAFF.

The V and J genes are TRBV5-1 and TRBJ2-5, with 7 nucleotides matching TRBD2. With 0 bases clipped from V and 5 bases from J, the junction kept 4 bases outside the gene matches. In germline, CDR1 is SGHRS, CDR2 YFSETQ. CDR3 size: 14 residues. The CDR3 protein is CASSLGQAGETQYF. The CDR3 nucleotides are TGCGCCAGCAGCTTGGGTCAAGCGGGGGAGACCCAGTACTTC.

The chain joins TRBV19 to TRBJ2-3; D ambiguous. Trimming shortened V by 7 bases and J by 5 bases, and 13 bases separated the two germline ends. In germline, CDR1 is LNHDA, CDR2 SQIVND (reference sequence). The CDR3 has 13 amino acids. The CDR3 nucleotides read TGTGCCAGTAAAGACTCCCTAAAAGATACGCAGTATTTT. It specifies CASKDSLKDTQYF. Together with reference TRBV19 and TRBJ2-3, the CDR3 gives the full variable domain: DGGITQSPKYLFRKEGQNVTLSCEQNLNHDAMYWYRQDPGQGLRLIYYSQIVNDFQKGDIAEGYSVSREKKESFPLTVTSAQKNPTAFYLCASKDSLKDTQYFGPGTRLTVL.

This clone was observed a handful of times. The chain couples TRBV6-6 to TRBJ2-5; TRBD2 agrees at 8 bases. Trimming cost V 5 bases and J 4 bases; bases outside gene matches: 6. From germline, CDR1 is MNHNY and CDR2 SVGAGI (reference sequence). The CDR3 length is 14 residues. The CDR3 DNA follows: TGTGCCAGCAGTGAGGCGGGGGGAGGAGAGACCCAGTACTTC. This gives the protein CASSEAGGGETQYF.

The chain combines TRBV9 with TRBJ2-3, with D possibly being TRBD1 (6 bases). CDR1 and CDR2 (germline): SGDLS, YYNGEE. The CDR3 contains 14 residues. V shed 6 bases and J shed 0 bases, with 11 bases lying between them. The CDR3 protein is CASKQGRSTDTQYF. The DNA of the CDR3 is TGTGCCAGCAAACAGGGCCGAAGCACAGATACGCAGTATTTT.

The chain recombines TRBV10-1 with TRBJ2-3, with TRBD2 as a possible D gene (5 bases). Germline CDR1 and CDR2: WNHNN and SYGVQD (reference sequence). The V end lost 4 bases, the J end lost 4 bases, and 6 bases lay between the germline ends. The CDR3 runs 12 residues. CDR3 residues: CASSAGADTQYF. The CDR3 region has the DNA TGCGCCAGCAGTGCCGGGGCAGATACGCAGTATTTT.

V is TRBV5-1 and J is TRBJ1-2, with TRBD1 matching 9 bases. From germline, CDR1 is SGHRS and CDR2 YFSETQ. The CDR3 is made up of 14 amino acids. The V gene end was trimmed by 4 bases and the J gene end by 8 bases; junction bases not matched to a gene: 9. CDR3 residues: CASSPGQGREGYTF. In DNA form, the CDR3 reads TGCGCCAGCAGCCCAGGACAGGGGAGAGAAGGCTACACCTTC.

This sequence joins TRBV4-1 and TRBJ2-1; D is possibly TRBD1 (5 bases). The ends were cut back, 0 bases at V and 9 bases at J, with 9 bases in the middle. The V gene's germline CDR1 is MGHRA and CDR2 YSYEKL. CDR3 length: 13 amino acids. Here the CDR3 DNA reads TGCGCCAGCAGCCAAGATAAGGACACTGAGCAGTTCTTC. This gives the protein CASSQDKDTEQFF.

This clone has a handful of counts. This chain joins TRBV5-1 and TRBJ1-1, with D uncertain. Germline V CDR1 and CDR2: SGHRS, YFSETQ. The CDR3 covers 12 residues. V lost 4 bases to trimming and J lost 2 bases, with 6 bases between them. The CDR3 region is CASSQANTEAFF. In nucleotides, the CDR3 is TGCGCCAGCAGCCAGGCCAACACTGAAGCTTTCTTT.

The gene calls are TRBV30 and TRBJ1-6, with TRBD1 as a possible D gene (6 bases). V lost 2 bases to trimming and J lost 0 bases, with 8 bases between them. Germline V gene data show CDR1 as GTSNPN and CDR2 as SVGIG (reference sequence). The CDR3 is 15 amino acids. CDR3 sequence reads: CAWSPGVSYNSPLHF. DNA for the CDR3: TGTGCCTGGAGTCCAGGGGTCTCCTATAATTCACCCCTCCACTTT.

This clone was recorded only once. The chain links TRBV29-1 to TRBJ1-5; possibly TRBD1 for D (6 bases). The V end lost 7 bases, the J end lost 5 bases, and 12 bases lay between the germline ends. This CDR3 spans 12 amino acids. Per the germline V gene, CDR1 is SQVTM and CDR2 is ANQGSEA. CDR3 nucleotides: TGCAGCGCAGGGGCGCGGGATCAGCCCCAGCATTTT. Protein product: CSAGARDQPQHF.

V and J are TRBV2 and TRBJ2-7; TRBD1 might be the D (6 bases). The CDR3 covers 11 residues. CDR1 is SNHLY, CDR2 FYNNEI, per germline. Trimming stripped 8 bases from V and 1 base from J, with 6 bases between. CDR3 DNA sequence: TGTGCCAGCGGGACATCCTACGAGCAGTACTTC. Protein sequence: CASGTSYEQYF. Full variable domain (outside the CDR3, taken from reference TRBV2 and TRBJ2-7): EPEVTQTPSHQVTQMGQEVILRCVPISNHLYFYWYRQILGQKVEFLVSFYNNEISEKSEIFDDQFSVERPDGSNFTLKIRSTKLEDSAMYFCASGTSYEQYFGPGTRLTVT.

The chain uses TRBV5-1 and TRBJ2-3; TRBD2 agrees at 9 bases. The CDR3 spans 17 residues. Trimming cost V 0 bases and J 2 bases; bases outside gene matches: 7. Germline CDR1 and CDR2: SGHRS and YFSETQ. CDR3 residues: CASSLATLAGSTDTQYF. The CDR3 DNA is TGCGCCAGCAGCTTGGCGACTCTAGCGGGGTCCACAGATACGCAGTATTTT. The full variable domain, completed using reference TRBV5-1 and TRBJ2-3, is KAGVTQTPRYLIKTRGQQVTLSCSPISGHRSVSWYQQTPGQGLQFLFEYFSETQRNKGNFPGRFSGRQFSNSRSEMNVSTLELGDSALYLCASSLATLAGSTDTQYFGPGTRLTVL.

The chain recombines TRBV7-6 with TRBJ2-5, with D possibly being TRBD1 (7 bases). The DNA end is a closer match to TRBJ2-7, so the J assignment may be wrong. CDR3 length: 14 residues. Germline CDR1 and CDR2: SGHVS and FNYEAQ. The CDR3 DNA reads TGTGCCAGCAGCCCGCGGGACAGTGCCTACGAGCAGTACTTC. This translates into CASSPRDSAYEQYF.